This T cell receptor (beta chain) was captured by sequencing in a study of human T cells and chemical hapten exposure. The time point denotes: pre-sensitization, week 0. Regarding treatment: therapeutic diphenylcyclopropenone sensitization with weekly scalp DPC. TCRdb re-called the RACE reads through MiXCR, storing one row per CDR3 protein. The sample includes a few hundred thousand distinct CDR3 sequences, roughly 8% of them seen just once. The specimen was whole blood, collected in connection with sensitization to the hapten diphenylcyclopropenone (DPC). The source is a young man with alopecia areata. Some clones in this sample may be carry-over from other donors' samples.

The CDR3 region is CASSQPREKLFF. Here the CDR3 DNA reads TGTGCCAGCAGCCAGCCGAGGGAAAAACTGTTTTTT. V gene TRBV4-2 combines with J gene TRBJ1-4, with D unresolved. V was clipped by 3 bases and J by 8 bases, with 7 bases between them. The CDR3 has 12 amino acids. Per the germline V gene, CDR1 is LGHNA and CDR2 is YNFKEQ.